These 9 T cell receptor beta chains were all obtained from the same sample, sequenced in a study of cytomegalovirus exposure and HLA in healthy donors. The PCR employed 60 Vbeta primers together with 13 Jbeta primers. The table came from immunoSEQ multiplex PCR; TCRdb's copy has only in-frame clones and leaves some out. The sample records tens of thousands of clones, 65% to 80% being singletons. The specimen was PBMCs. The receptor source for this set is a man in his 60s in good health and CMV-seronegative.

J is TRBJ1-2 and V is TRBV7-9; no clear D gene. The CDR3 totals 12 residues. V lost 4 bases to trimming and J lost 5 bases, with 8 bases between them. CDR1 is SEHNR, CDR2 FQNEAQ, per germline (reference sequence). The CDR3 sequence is CASSSDTYGYTF. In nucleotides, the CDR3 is TGTGCCAGCAGCTCTGACACATATGGCTACACCTTC.

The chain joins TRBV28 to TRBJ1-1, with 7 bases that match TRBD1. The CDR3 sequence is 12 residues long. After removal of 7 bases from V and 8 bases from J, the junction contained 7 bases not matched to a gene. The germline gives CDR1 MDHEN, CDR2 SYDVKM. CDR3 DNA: TGTGCCAGCACTGGACAGGAGTTAGAAGCTTTCTTT. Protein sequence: CASTGQELEAFF.

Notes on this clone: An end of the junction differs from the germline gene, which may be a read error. The chain's CDR3 is CSSSLDPDSLAFF. The CDR3 bases are TGTTCCAGCAGCTTAGATCCCGACAGTTTAGCTTTCTTT. The chain carries TRBV7-9 and TRBJ1-1; TRBD1 might be the D (5 bases). Looked up from germline, CDR1 is SEHNR and CDR2 is FQNEAQ (reference sequence). The CDR3 loop spans 13 amino acids.

In nucleotides, the CDR3 is TGCGCCAGCAGCTCGGGACTGGAGGACGAGCAGTACTTC. Amino acids: CASSSGLEDEQYF. The V call is TRBV5-1, the J call TRBJ2-5; TRBD2 might be the D (6 bases). The closer fit of TRBJ2-7 to the DNA end suggests the J call may be wrong. The germline V gene encodes CDR1 SGHRS and CDR2 YFSETQ. CDR3 length: 13 residues.

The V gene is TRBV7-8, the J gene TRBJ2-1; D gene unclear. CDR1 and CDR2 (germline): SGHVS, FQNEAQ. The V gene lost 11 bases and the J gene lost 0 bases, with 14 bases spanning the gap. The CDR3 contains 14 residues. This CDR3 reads CAVQRSSSYNEQFF. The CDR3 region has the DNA TGTGCCGTCCAACGGTCGAGCTCCTACAATGAGCAGTTCTTC.

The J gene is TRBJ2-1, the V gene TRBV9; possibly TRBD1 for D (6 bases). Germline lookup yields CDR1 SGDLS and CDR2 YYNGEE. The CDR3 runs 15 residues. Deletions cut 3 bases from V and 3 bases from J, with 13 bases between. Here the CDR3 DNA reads TGTGCCAGCAGCGCCGGGACATTATACTACAATGAGCAGTTCTTC. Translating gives CASSAGTLYYNEQFF.

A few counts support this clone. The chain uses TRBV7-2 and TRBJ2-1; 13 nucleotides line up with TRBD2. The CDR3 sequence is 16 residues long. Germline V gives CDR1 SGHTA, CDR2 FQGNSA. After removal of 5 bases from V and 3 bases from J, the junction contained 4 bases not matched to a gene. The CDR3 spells CASSLRTSGGYNEQFF. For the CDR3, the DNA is TGTGCCAGCAGCCTACGGACTAGCGGGGGCTACAATGAGCAGTTCTTC.

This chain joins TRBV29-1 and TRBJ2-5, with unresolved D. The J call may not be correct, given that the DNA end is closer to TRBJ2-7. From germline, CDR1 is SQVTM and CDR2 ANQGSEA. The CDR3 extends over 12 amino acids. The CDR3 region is CSVGPGSYEQYF. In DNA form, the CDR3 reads TGCAGCGTTGGACCCGGGTCCTACGAGCAGTACTTC.

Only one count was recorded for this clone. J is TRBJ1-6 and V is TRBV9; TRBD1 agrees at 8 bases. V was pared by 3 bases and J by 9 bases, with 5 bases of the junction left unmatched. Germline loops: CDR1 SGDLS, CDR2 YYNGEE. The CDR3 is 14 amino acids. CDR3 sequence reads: CASSGGTGASPLHF. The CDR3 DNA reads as TGTGCCAGCAGCGGGGGGACAGGTGCTTCACCCCTCCACTTT.